The rows below give T cell receptor beta chains drawn from one sample of a study of beta chain features in type 1 diabetes. Produced via immunoSEQ multiplex PCR; TCRdb's table is partial and in-frame only. The sample comprises 250,000 to 350,000 clones, 12% to 15% of which are singletons, and under 8.5% rests with the top ten. Sequences were obtained from central memory CD4+ T cells from blood. The receptors come from a man aged 25 to 45 in good health. Both conserved end residues are part of each CDR3. Fields, in order: V gene, clone size, D gene, J gene, CDR3 DNA, CDR3 protein. D genes are given only for firm matches. Expanded clones get a size class; other rows say once, few or many, or leave the size out.

v_gene: TRBV11-2; abundance: few; d_gene: -; j_gene: TRBJ1-1; CDR3nt: TGTGCCAGCAGCCATTGGACGGAGAACACTGAAGCTTTCTTT; CDR3aa: CASSHWTENTEAFF
v_gene: TRBV18; abundance: -; d_gene: TRBD2; j_gene: TRBJ2-7; CDR3nt: TGTGCCAGCTCACCTTATTCAGCGGGAGCCTACGAGCAGTACTTC; CDR3aa: CASSPYSAGAYEQYF
v_gene: TRBV5-6; abundance: -; d_gene: TRBD2; j_gene: TRBJ2-5; CDR3nt: TGTGCCAGCAGCCCCCTAGCGGGCCTACAAGAGACCCAGTACTTC; CDR3aa: CASSPLAGLQETQYF
v_gene: TRBV5-1; abundance: -; d_gene: -; j_gene: TRBJ2-7; CDR3nt: TGCGCCAGCAGCTTGGGATACGAGCAGTACTTC; CDR3aa: CASSLGYEQYF
v_gene: TRBV2; abundance: few; d_gene: -; j_gene: TRBJ1-3; CDR3nt: TGTGCCAGATCCGCTTACCCGACAGGCGGCTCTGGAAACACCATATATTTT; CDR3aa: CARSAYPTGGSGNTIYF
v_gene: TRBV2; abundance: -; d_gene: -; j_gene: TRBJ2-5; CDR3nt: TGTGCCAGCAGTGTTTCCCGGACAGTGGAGACCCAGTACTTC; CDR3aa: CASSVSRTVETQYF
v_gene: TRBV5-6; abundance: -; d_gene: -; j_gene: TRBJ1-5; CDR3nt: TGTGCCAGCAGCCGGCCGGGCCCAAATCAGCCCCAGCATTTT; CDR3aa: CASSRPGPNQPQHF
v_gene: TRBV5-5; abundance: -; d_gene: TRBD2; j_gene: TRBJ2-1; CDR3nt: TGTGCCAGCCCAAACGACGGGACTAGCTCCTACAATGAGCAGTTCTTC; CDR3aa: CASPNDGTSSYNEQFF
v_gene: TRBV29-1; abundance: few; d_gene: -; j_gene: TRBJ2-3; CDR3nt: TGCAGCGTTGCCCGGGACAGCACAGATACGCAGTATTTT; CDR3aa: CSVARDSTDTQYF
v_gene: TRBV6-5; abundance: -; d_gene: TRBD1; j_gene: TRBJ1-2; CDR3nt: TGTGCCAGCAGTTATACGGCAGGGGGCGATGGCTACACCTTC; CDR3aa: CASSYTAGGDGYTF